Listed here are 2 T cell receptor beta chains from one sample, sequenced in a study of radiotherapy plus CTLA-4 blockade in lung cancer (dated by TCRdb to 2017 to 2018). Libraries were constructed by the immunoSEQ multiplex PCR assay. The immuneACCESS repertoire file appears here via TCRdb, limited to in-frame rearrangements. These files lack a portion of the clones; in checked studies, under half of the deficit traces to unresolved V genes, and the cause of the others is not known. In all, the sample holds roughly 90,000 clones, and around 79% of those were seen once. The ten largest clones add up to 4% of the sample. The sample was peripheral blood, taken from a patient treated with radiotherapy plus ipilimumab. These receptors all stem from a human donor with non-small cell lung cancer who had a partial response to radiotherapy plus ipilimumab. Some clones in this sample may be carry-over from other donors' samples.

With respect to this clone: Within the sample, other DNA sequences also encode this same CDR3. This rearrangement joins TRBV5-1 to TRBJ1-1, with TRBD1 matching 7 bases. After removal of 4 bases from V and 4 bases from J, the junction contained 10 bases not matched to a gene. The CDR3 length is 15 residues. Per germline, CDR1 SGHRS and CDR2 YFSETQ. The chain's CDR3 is CASSTQGVRGTEAFF. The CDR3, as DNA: TGCGCCAGCAGCACCCAGGGGGTTCGCGGCACTGAAGCTTTCTTT. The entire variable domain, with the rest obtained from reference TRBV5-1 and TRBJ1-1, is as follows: KAGVTQTPRYLIKTRGQQVTLSCSPISGHRSVSWYQQTPGQGLQFLFEYFSETQRNKGNFPGRFSGRQFSNSRSEMNVSTLELGDSALYLCASSTQGVRGTEAFFGQGTRLTVV.

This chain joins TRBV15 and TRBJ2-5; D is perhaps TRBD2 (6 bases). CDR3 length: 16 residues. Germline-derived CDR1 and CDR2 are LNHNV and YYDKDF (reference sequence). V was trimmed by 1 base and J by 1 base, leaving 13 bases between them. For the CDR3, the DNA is TGTGCCACCAGCAGAGGGTCCCTGGGGGGCCAAGAGACCCAGTACTTC. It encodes CATSRGSLGGQETQYF. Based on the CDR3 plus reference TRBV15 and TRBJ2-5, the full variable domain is DAMVIQNPRYQVTQFGKPVTLSCSQTLNHNVMYWYQQKSSQAPKLLFHYYDKDFNNEADTPDNFQSRRPNTSFCFLDIRSPGLGDTAMYLCATSRGSLGGQETQYFGPGTRLLVL.